Shown below are 30 T cell receptor beta chains from a single sample sequenced in a study of T-cell reconstitution after alpha-beta-depleted transplantation in children. During its preparation, the TCRbeta library received unique molecular identifiers. TCRdb reprocessed the PCR reads with MiXCR, giving one entry per CDR3 protein. This sample has 330,000 or so distinct CDR3 sequences, with over 9% found just once. This material consisted of PBMCs from the stem cell graft donor, taken from the stem cell graft. These receptors came from a human donor who donated a stem cell graft to a child with acute lymphoblastic leukemia.

The CDR3 sequence is CASSLGGGVINEQFF. The CDR3 DNA reads TGTGCCAGCAGTCTCGGGGGGGGAGTGATCAATGAGCAGTTCTTC. This sequence joins TRBV12-3 or TRBV12-4 and TRBJ2-1; 8 nucleotides align to TRBD2. The length of the CDR3 is 15 residues. J lost 6 bases, V lost 5 bases, and 9 bases had no gene match.

At least ten counts were recorded for this clonotype. DNA for the CDR3: TGTGCCAGCAGCGCCCAGAGGGATGGCGGGAGGGCCTCCTACGAGCAGTACTTC. This encodes CASSAQRDGGRASYEQYF. V is TRBV9 and J is TRBJ2-7; 9 nucleotides line up with TRBD2. Trimming cost V 3 bases and J 0 bases; bases outside gene matches: 13. The CDR3 contains 18 residues. Germline CDR1 reads SGDLS; CDR2 reads YYNGEE.

This chain uses TRBV12-3 or TRBV12-4 with TRBJ1-5, with D unresolved. V was pared by 6 bases and J by 4 bases, with 13 bases between. This CDR3 has 14 residues. The CDR3 reads CASSASGRNQPQHF. The DNA for the CDR3 is TGTGCCAGCAGCGCCTCGGGCAGAAATCAGCCCCAGCATTTT.

The chain carries TRBV5-1 and TRBJ2-1; unclear D gene. Germline CDR1 and CDR2: SGHRS and YFSETQ. The length of the CDR3 is 13 residues. The ends were cut back, 4 bases at V and 6 bases at J, with 11 bases in the middle. The CDR3: CASSLNYPNEQFF. Here the CDR3 DNA reads TGCGCCAGCAGCCTGAACTACCCCAATGAGCAGTTCTTC.

In its sample, this clonotype was seen many times. The chain carries TRBV7-2 and TRBJ2-1, with D hard to call. Germline CDR1 reads SGHTA; CDR2 reads FQGNSA. This CDR3 region has 17 residues. The V gene lost 1 base and the J gene lost 0 bases, with 13 bases spanning the gap. The CDR3 loop is CASSLVGGSSSYNEQFF. Written as DNA, the CDR3 is TGTGCCAGCAGCTTAGTCGGCGGATCAAGCTCCTACAATGAGCAGTTCTTC.

The V and J genes are TRBV12-3 or TRBV12-4 and TRBJ2-1; D not resolved. CDR3 length: 13 amino acids. V was pared by 3 bases and J by 6 bases, with 9 bases between. DNA of the CDR3: TGTGCCAGCAGTTTTGTGGTGGGCAATGAGCAGTTCTTC. It specifies CASSFVVGNEQFF.

V usage is TRBV27 and J usage is TRBJ2-1; 9 nucleotides agree with TRBD2. The CDR3 is made up of 17 amino acids. V was clipped by 6 bases and J by 2 bases; unmatched bases: 11. From germline, CDR1 is MNHEY and CDR2 SMNVEV (reference sequence). CDR3 residues: CASRRGTSPGAYNEQFF. The DNA for the CDR3 is TGTGCCAGCAGGAGAGGGACTAGCCCGGGGGCCTACAATGAGCAGTTCTTC.

J is TRBJ2-5 and V is TRBV6-5, with D unresolved. V lost 2 bases to trimming and J lost 3 bases, with 13 bases between them. Germline-derived CDR1 and CDR2 are MNHEY and SVGAGI. CDR3 length: 15 amino acids. CDR3 protein: CASSYGELIKETQYF. The DNA of the CDR3 is TGTGCCAGCAGTTACGGCGAACTCATTAAAGAGACCCAGTACTTC.

The rearrangement uses TRBV4-1 and TRBJ2-5; no definite D call. V was trimmed by 4 bases and J by 1 base, leaving 7 bases between them. This CDR3 comprises 13 residues. Germline V CDR1 and CDR2: MGHRA, YSYEKL. The CDR3, as DNA: TGCGCCAGCAGCCTGTATCTCCAAGAGACCCAGTACTTC. As protein: CASSLYLQETQYF.

This clonotype was recorded a few times. The chain couples TRBV4-1 to TRBJ2-2; TRBD2 matches 15 bases. The CDR3 sequence is 17 residues long. Germline CDR1 is MGHRA and CDR2 is YSYEKL. V trimming: 4 bases; J trimming: 7 bases; junction bases outside the gene matches: 7. This chain's CDR3 is CASSPTGTSGRFGELFF. The CDR3 DNA reads as TGCGCCAGCAGCCCCACGGGGACTAGCGGGAGGTTCGGGGAGCTGTTTTTT.

This clonotype has a handful of counts. The rearrangement uses TRBV5-1 and TRBJ1-1, with 9 bases that match TRBD1. CDR1 and CDR2 (germline): SGHRS, YFSETQ. CDR3 length equals 16 residues. J was trimmed by 4 bases and V by 0 bases; bases with no gene match: 7. The CDR3 coding sequence is TGCGCCAGCAGCTTGGATCAACAGGGGGCAGGCACTGAAGCTTTCTTT. The encoded protein is CASSLDQQGAGTEAFF.

The chain recombines TRBV21-1 with TRBJ2-2; whether TRBD1, the table's D call, matches the DNA was not checked. TRBV21-1 is tagged as a pseudogene. The CDR3 is 17 amino acids. CDR3 residues: CASSRTPGRGATGELFF. The CDR3 bases are TGTGCCAGCAGCCGGACACCGGGTCGTGGGGCCACCGGGGAGCTGTTTTTT.

This clonotype has at least ten counts. The chain couples TRBV7-2 to TRBJ2-3, with 16 bases identical to TRBD2. The CDR3 runs 17 residues. Germline loops: CDR1 SGHTA, CDR2 FQGNSA. With 4 bases clipped from V and 6 bases from J, the junction kept 7 bases outside the gene matches. The DNA of the CDR3 is TGTGCCAGCAGCTATGGGACTAGCGGGAGGGCCAGGGATACGCAGTATTTT. It is translated as CASSYGTSGRARDTQYF.

The genes are TRBV5-6 and TRBJ2-7, with TRBD2 identical over 15 bases. V lost 0 bases, J lost 4 bases, and 5 bases stayed unmatched. CDR3 length: 17 residues. The germline CDR1 and CDR2 sequences are SGHDT and YYEEEE. CDR3 in amino acids: CASSLGGLAGGRYEQYF. The CDR3 nucleotides are TGTGCCAGCAGCTTGGGGGGACTAGCGGGAGGCAGATACGAGCAGTACTTC.

V usage is TRBV5-5 and J usage is TRBJ2-3; D is possibly TRBD1 (5 bases). This CDR3 has 16 residues. V lost 3 bases and J 0 bases, leaving 14 bases between the germline ends. Germline CDR1 reads SGHKS; CDR2 reads YYEKEE (reference sequence). The CDR3 DNA follows: TGTGCCAGCAGCTCGACAGCCTCCCCTAGCACAGATACGCAGTATTTT. Translated, it gives CASSSTASPSTDTQYF.

CDR3 loop: CSAIGRTSGQETQYF. The CDR3 DNA reads as TGCAGTGCTATTGGACGAACGAGCGGGCAAGAGACCCAGTACTTC. This chain joins TRBV20-1 and TRBJ2-5; the D gene is possibly TRBD2 (6 bases). CDR1 and CDR2 (germline): DFQATT, SNEGSKA (reference sequence). CDR3 size: 15 residues. Trimming removed 4 bases at V and 2 bases at J, with 17 bases between.

The chain combines TRBV5-1 with TRBJ1-5; TRBD1 aligns across 7 bases. Germline lookup yields CDR1 SGHRS and CDR2 YFSETQ. Trimming removed 1 base from V and 4 bases from J; junction bases left unmatched: 2. This CDR3 has 14 amino acids. This chain's CDR3 is CASSLTGENQPQHF. CDR3 in DNA: TGCGCCAGCAGCTTGACAGGGGAAAATCAGCCCCAGCATTTT.

The genes are TRBV5-1 and TRBJ2-3, with 7 positions matching TRBD2. Germline V gives CDR1 SGHRS, CDR2 YFSETQ. This CDR3 has 17 residues. The V and J ends lost 0 bases and 2 bases, in that order; junction bases with no gene match: 9. For the CDR3, the DNA is TGCGCCAGCAGCTTGGGGGCGGGAGAGGCCTACACAGATACGCAGTATTTT. It translates to CASSLGAGEAYTDTQYF. Based on the CDR3 plus reference TRBV5-1 and TRBJ2-3, the full variable domain is KAGVTQTPRYLIKTRGQQVTLSCSPISGHRSVSWYQQTPGQGLQFLFEYFSETQRNKGNFPGRFSGRQFSNSRSEMNVSTLELGDSALYLCASSLGAGEAYTDTQYFGPGTRLTVL.

CDR3 bases: TGTGCCAGCAGCGACCCCGAGGGCGGGCTCTCTGGGGCCAACGTCCTGACTTTC. It is translated as CASSDPEGGLSGANVLTF. The chain carries TRBV7-6 and TRBJ2-6; tentative D call: TRBD2 (5 bases). This CDR3 spans 18 amino acids. Trimming removed 5 bases at V and 0 bases at J, with 17 bases between. Germline V gene lookup returns CDR1 SGHVS and CDR2 FNYEAQ. The whole variable domain, filled in from reference TRBV7-6 and TRBJ2-6, reads GAGVSQSPRYKVTKRGQDVALRCDPISGHVSLYWYRQALGQGPEFLTYFNYEAQQDKSGLPNDRFSAERPEGSISTLTIQRTEQRDSAMYRCASSDPEGGLSGANVLTFGAGSRLTVL.

In this sample, this clonotype turned up a few times. This chain links TRBV12-3 or TRBV12-4 with TRBJ2-7, with D uncertain. Trimming left V 1 base short and J 6 bases short, with 10 bases between. The CDR3 contains 13 residues. CDR3 residues: CASSLVRVGEQYF. The CDR3 nucleotides are TGTGCCAGCAGTTTAGTTCGCGTGGGCGAGCAGTACTTC.

This clonotype was counted between two and nine times. V usage is TRBV7-2 and J usage is TRBJ2-5, with TRBD2 identical over 8 bases. There are 15 residues in the CDR3. The ends lost 0 bases at V and 3 bases at J; junction bases unmatched: 3. Germline loops: CDR1 SGHTA, CDR2 FQGNSA. CDR3 residues: CASSLAGSGKETQYF. The CDR3 nucleotides read TGTGCCAGCAGCTTAGCGGGTAGCGGGAAAGAGACCCAGTACTTC.

In its sample, this clonotype was seen many times. The chain carries TRBV5-1 and TRBJ1-5; the D gene is possibly TRBD1 (5 bases). V was trimmed by 4 bases and J by 4 bases, leaving 12 bases between them. There are 14 residues in the CDR3. CDR1 and CDR2 from the germline V gene are SGHRS and YFSETQ. The chain's CDR3 is CASSEGTTNQPQHF. Here the CDR3 DNA reads TGCGCCAGCAGCGAGGGGACGACGAATCAGCCCCAGCATTTT. The whole variable domain, remainder taken from reference TRBV5-1 and TRBJ1-5, is KAGVTQTPRYLIKTRGQQVTLSCSPISGHRSVSWYQQTPGQGLQFLFEYFSETQRNKGNFPGRFSGRQFSNSRSEMNVSTLELGDSALYLCASSEGTTNQPQHFGDGTRLSIL.

Only a few counts were recorded for this clonotype. The rearrangement uses TRBV29-1 and TRBJ2-2; TRBD2 might be the D (6 bases). The CDR3 is made up of 15 amino acids. In germline, CDR1 is SQVTM, CDR2 ANQGSEA. Trimming cost V 7 bases and J 0 bases, with 15 bases left between them. The DNA for the CDR3 is TGCAGCGCCAACGGAGGGACCGCGAACACCGGGGAGCTGTTTTTT. This codes for CSANGGTANTGELFF.

This rearrangement joins TRBV12-3 or TRBV12-4 to TRBJ1-6; TRBD1 might be the D (6 bases). CDR3 length: 15 amino acids. With 2 bases removed from V and 9 bases from J, the gap between germline ends came to 14 bases. CDR3 DNA sequence: TGTGCCAGCAGTTTACGGTCGGGGGGCGCTTCACCCCTCCACTTT. The encoded protein is CASSLRSGGASPLHF.

The gene calls are TRBV5-5 and TRBJ2-3; 9 bases match TRBD2. The CDR3 sequence is 16 residues long. Germline V CDR1 and CDR2: SGHKS, YYEKEE (reference sequence). Trimming took 5 bases from V and 0 from J; bases not matched to a gene: 7. The CDR3 region is CASRASGTFSTDTQYF. DNA for the CDR3: TGTGCCAGCAGAGCTAGCGGGACATTCAGCACAGATACGCAGTATTTT.

The CDR3 DNA reads as TGTGCCAGCAGGCTACACCGGGGCTACGAGCAGTACTTC. Protein product: CASRLHRGYEQYF. The V and J genes are TRBV28 and TRBJ2-7, with D tentatively TRBD2 (5 bases). Germline CDR1 is MDHEN and CDR2 is SYDVKM. Trimming left V 6 bases short and J 3 bases short, with 12 bases between. The length of the CDR3 is 13 residues.

This clonotype was detected a few times. The chain joins TRBV25-1 to TRBJ1-4; D possibly corresponds to TRBD1 (6 bases). Germline values: CDR1 MGHDK, CDR2 SYGVNS. The CDR3 spans 11 residues. Deletions cut 6 bases from V and 13 bases from J, with 12 bases between. The CDR3 region has the DNA TGTGCCAGCAGGGGACCCAGGGGACTGTTTTTT. It translates to CASRGPRGLFF.

This clonotype was recorded at least ten times. The V call is TRBV7-2, the J call TRBJ2-3, with D unclear. Germline-derived CDR1 and CDR2 are SGHTA and FQGNSA. Trimming shortened V by 3 bases and J by 2 bases, and 15 bases separated the two germline ends. This CDR3 spans 16 amino acids. The DNA of the CDR3 is TGTGCCAGCAGCTTGGGAATCTTCCCATACACAGATACGCAGTATTTT. Protein product: CASSLGIFPYTDTQYF.

This chain uses TRBV20-1 with TRBJ2-3, with 8 bases fitting TRBD2. CDR1 DFQATT and CDR2 SNEGSKA come from the germline V gene (reference sequence). J was trimmed by 3 bases and V by 8 bases; bases with no gene match: 22. The CDR3 has 18 residues. CDR3 region: CSTDGGASGTKITDTQYF. Here the CDR3 DNA reads TGCAGTACAGACGGGGGGGCGAGCGGGACAAAAATAACAGATACGCAGTATTTT.

The sample holds many counts of this clonotype. The chain combines TRBV5-5 with TRBJ2-7, with unresolved D. Germline CDR1 reads SGHKS; CDR2 reads YYEKEE (reference sequence). V was clipped by 0 bases and J by 0 bases, with 7 bases between them. This CDR3 contains 14 residues. The CDR3 DNA follows: TGTGCCAGCAGCTTGGGCAGGAACTCCTACGAGCAGTACTTC. It encodes CASSLGRNSYEQYF.